These 28 T cell receptor beta chains came from one sample sequenced in a study of T-cell memory formation after mild COVID-19. TCRdb passed the 5' RACE reads through MiXCR, listing each CDR3 protein once. The data contain fewer than 400,000 distinct CDR3 sequences, about 16% of them singletons. The sample taken for sequencing was PBMCs or a T cell subset sorted from them (not recorded which). These receptors all stem from a man aged 18 to 30 who had mild COVID-19 (a few samples of this study predate the infection). Cell type and time point are not known.

This chain connects TRBV29-1 to TRBJ2-1, with a weak D call TRBD2 (5 bases). V gave up 6 bases and J gave up 4 bases, with 13 bases separating them. Germline assignment: CDR1 SQVTM and CDR2 ANQGSEA. This CDR3 comprises 13 residues. The CDR3 protein is CSVREGPYNEQFF. CDR3 in DNA: TGCAGCGTGCGAGAGGGTCCTTACAATGAGCAGTTCTTC.

The chain uses TRBV2 and TRBJ2-3; D not certain. In germline, CDR1 is SNHLY, CDR2 FYNNEI. V was cut by 8 bases and J by 5 bases, with 8 bases left in between. The CDR3 contains 11 residues. This CDR3 reads CASEDQDTQYF. CDR3 sequence (DNA): TGTGCCAGCGAGGACCAAGATACGCAGTATTTT.

The rearrangement joins TRBV5-5 to TRBJ2-4; no definite D call. The CDR3 consists of 16 residues. Trimming cost V 0 bases and J 0 bases, with 10 bases left between them. CDR1 and CDR2 (germline): SGHKS, YYEKEE (reference sequence). The CDR3 region has the DNA TGTGCCAGCAGCTTGGATCAGGTCCTAGCCAAAAACATTCAGTACTTC. Protein sequence: CASSLDQVLAKNIQYF.

This clonotype was recorded a few times. V gene TRBV10-3 combines with J gene TRBJ1-1; perhaps TRBD1 as D (6 bases). Germline V gene lookup returns CDR1 ENHRY and CDR2 SYGVKD. The CDR3 is 13 residues long. V shed 7 bases and J shed 2 bases, with 11 bases lying between them. The CDR3 bases are TGTGCCATCACTGGACAGTTTAACACTGAAGCTTTCTTT. Protein: CAITGQFNTEAFF.

This clonotype came up a few times. J is TRBJ2-2 and V is TRBV7-2; 9 bases agree with TRBD1. The trim removed 5 bases at V and 5 bases at J, leaving 9 bases unmatched. Germline CDR1 SGHTA, CDR2 FQGNSA. The CDR3 has 16 amino acids. The CDR3 here is CASSALVGTGTGELFF. CDR3 DNA: TGTGCCAGCAGCGCCCTAGTGGGGACAGGGACCGGGGAGCTGTTTTTT.

The chain uses TRBV11-2 and TRBJ2-1, with TRBD2 identical over 13 bases. The CDR3 extends over 15 amino acids. V lost 5 bases, J lost 8 bases, and 6 bases stayed unmatched. Germline loops: CDR1 SGHAT, CDR2 FQNNGV. The CDR3 DNA follows: TGTGCCAGCAGCCCGGGGACTAGCGGGAACGATGAGCAGTTCTTC. Encoded protein: CASSPGTSGNDEQFF.

This clonotype was detected a few times. The V call is TRBV7-8, the J call TRBJ2-3; D is ambiguous. The CDR3 contains 15 residues. V was trimmed by 5 bases and J by 4 bases, leaving 16 bases between them. Germline V gives CDR1 SGHVS, CDR2 FQNEAQ. In DNA form, the CDR3 reads TGTGCCAGCAGCCCCATCGCAGACAAGGCAGATACGCAGTATTTT. Residues: CASSPIADKADTQYF.

The chain employs TRBV30 and TRBJ1-2; unclear D gene. With 0 bases removed from V and 4 bases from J, the gap between germline ends came to 6 bases. This CDR3 region has 12 residues. Germline loops: CDR1 GTSNPN, CDR2 SVGIG (reference sequence). CDR3: CAWSVISYGYTF. As DNA, the CDR3 is TGTGCCTGGAGTGTGATAAGCTATGGCTACACCTTC.

The rearrangement joins TRBV5-1 to TRBJ2-5, with a possible D match to TRBD2 (6 bases). The CDR3 loop spans 15 amino acids. V lost 0 bases and J 2 bases, leaving 11 bases between the germline ends. Germline V gene sequence: CDR1 SGHRS, CDR2 YFSETQ. CDR3 loop: CASSLVLAAQETQYF. The CDR3, as DNA: TGCGCCAGCAGCTTGGTGTTAGCGGCTCAAGAGACCCAGTACTTC.

This clonotype was observed a few times. V and J are TRBV18 and TRBJ2-7; no clear D gene. V was clipped by 0 bases and J by 3 bases, with 6 bases between them. The CDR3 consists of 13 residues. Germline assignment: CDR1 KGHSH and CDR2 LQKENI. The DNA for the CDR3 is TGTGCCAGCTCACCACCAGGGTACTACGAGCAGTACTTC. Its translation is CASSPPGYYEQYF.

This clonotype was detected many times. The CDR3 region is CASSGTGASPYNEQFF. The CDR3 bases are TGTGCCAGCAGCGGCACAGGTGCCTCACCCTACAATGAGCAGTTCTTC. The chain is built from TRBV11-2 and TRBJ2-1; tentatively, D is TRBD1 (5 bases). The CDR3 runs to 16 residues. Per germline, CDR1 SGHAT and CDR2 FQNNGV. V lost 5 bases and J 2 bases, leaving 16 bases between the germline ends. Using reference TRBV11-2 and TRBJ2-1 for the parts outside the CDR3, the full variable domain is EAGVAQSPRYKIIEKRQSVAFWCNPISGHATLYWYQQILGQGPKLLIQFQNNGVVDDSQLPKDRFSAERLKGVDSTLKIQPAKLEDSAVYLCASSGTGASPYNEQFFGPGTRLTVL.

The chain carries TRBV4-1 and TRBJ2-2; 9 nucleotides align to TRBD1. CDR3 length: 17 residues. The trim removed 4 bases at V and 4 bases at J, leaving 10 bases unmatched. The germline gives CDR1 MGHRA, CDR2 YSYEKL. CDR3 residues: CASSRRLGQGSTGELFF. CDR3 nucleotide sequence: TGCGCCAGCAGCCGCCGATTAGGACAGGGGAGCACCGGGGAGCTGTTTTTT.

This clonotype was picked up many times. The chain links TRBV4-3 to TRBJ2-7, with D possibly matching TRBD2 (6 bases). V was trimmed by 3 bases and J by 8 bases, leaving 14 bases between them. This CDR3 spans 13 amino acids. The germline V gene encodes CDR1 LGHNA and CDR2 YSLEER. CDR3 DNA: TGCGCCAGCAGCCAGGAGGGGAGGAACAAGCAGTACTTC. Translating gives CASSQEGRNKQYF.

The V call is TRBV4-3, the J call TRBJ2-7; 11 bases are shared with TRBD1. The CDR3 spans 15 residues. The V gene's germline CDR1 is LGHNA and CDR2 YSLEER. Trimming at V came to 4 bases and at J to 6 bases, leaving 8 bases not matched to a gene. The CDR3 loop is CASSRPGQGVSEQYF. DNA of the CDR3: TGCGCCAGCAGCCGACCGGGACAGGGGGTATCCGAGCAGTACTTC.

For the CDR3, the DNA is TGTGCCAGCTGTCTACAGGGGGTTAGAAACGAGCAGTACTTC. Residues: CASCLQGVRNEQYF. The genes are TRBV11-2 and TRBJ2-7; TRBD1 matches 8 bases. Germline V gene data show CDR1 as SGHAT and CDR2 as FQNNGV. The V gene end was trimmed by 8 bases and the J gene end by 5 bases; junction bases not matched to a gene: 11. The CDR3 has 14 amino acids.

This chain connects TRBV7-8 to TRBJ2-7; tentative D call: TRBD2 (5 bases). Germline V gene data show CDR1 as SGHVS and CDR2 as FQNEAQ. The CDR3 runs to 16 residues. Trimming stripped 4 bases from V and 0 bases from J, with 16 bases between. CDR3 amino acids: CASSSVGGEYSYEQYV. As DNA, the CDR3 is TGTGCCAGCAGCTCCGTGGGTGGGGAGTACTCCTACGAGCAGTACGTC.

This clonotype has at least ten counts. The CDR3: CASSPWTATYEQYF. In nucleotides, the CDR3 is TGTGCCAGCAGCCCGTGGACAGCTACCTACGAGCAGTACTTC. The chain is built from TRBV7-9 and TRBJ2-7, with D possibly being TRBD1 (6 bases). The CDR3 extends over 14 amino acids. Per germline, CDR1 SEHNR and CDR2 FQNEAQ (reference sequence). Trimming cost V 5 bases and J 2 bases, with 13 bases left between them.

The rearrangement links TRBV4-3 to TRBJ2-1; no definite D call. Germline V gives CDR1 LGHNA, CDR2 YSLEER. The CDR3 is made up of 16 amino acids. V shed 0 bases and J shed 7 bases, with 16 bases lying between them. The CDR3, as DNA: TGCGCCAGCAGCCAAGATTCTACCCCGGTGGGAAATGAGCAGTTCTTC. It yields the protein CASSQDSTPVGNEQFF.

The chain uses TRBV29-1 and TRBJ1-1; D is undetermined. The length of the CDR3 is 12 residues. Trimming removed 6 bases at V and 1 base at J, with 9 bases between. Germline V gives CDR1 SQVTM, CDR2 ANQGSEA. CDR3 DNA: TGCAGCGTCAGACTTCGGAACACTGAAGCTTTCTTT. Amino acids: CSVRLRNTEAFF.

The sample holds a few counts of this clonotype. V usage is TRBV27 and J usage is TRBJ2-2; possibly TRBD2 for D (5 bases). CDR3 length: 13 residues. Per germline, CDR1 MNHEY and CDR2 SMNVEV (reference sequence). The V and J ends lost 7 bases and 4 bases respectively, with 10 bases between them. CDR3 in amino acids: CASTFGVTGELFF. CDR3 coding DNA: TGTGCCAGCACTTTCGGGGTCACCGGGGAGCTGTTTTTT.

J is TRBJ2-7 and V is TRBV5-5; tentatively, D is TRBD1 or TRBD2 (6 bases each). The CDR3 length is 14 residues. Trimming left V 1 base short and J 5 bases short, with 13 bases between. Germline-derived CDR1 and CDR2 are SGHKS and YYEKEE (reference sequence). The CDR3 nucleotides read TGTGCCAGCAGCTTGTCGGGGGCTCAGGACGAGCAGTACTTC. This translates into CASSLSGAQDEQYF. The variable domain in full, with the rest retrieved from reference TRBV5-5 and TRBJ2-7, is DAGVTQSPTHLIKTRGQQVTLRCSPISGHKSVSWYQQVLGQGPQFIFQYYEKEERGRGNFPDRFSARQFPNYSSELNVNALLLGDSALYLCASSLSGAQDEQYFGPGTRLTVT.

In its sample, this clonotype was seen a few times. This chain uses TRBV5-1 with TRBJ1-1, with D maybe TRBD1 (6 bases). CDR3 length: 16 amino acids. The germline V and J ends were trimmed by 2 bases and 0 bases, with 14 bases remaining between them. Germline V gene lookup returns CDR1 SGHRS and CDR2 YFSETQ. The CDR3 reads CASSFGQNHMNTEAFF. The CDR3 region has the DNA TGCGCCAGCAGCTTCGGACAGAACCACATGAACACTGAAGCTTTCTTT.

This clonotype was counted only a few times. The chain is built from TRBV9 and TRBJ2-5; perhaps TRBD1 as D (6 bases). Per germline, CDR1 SGDLS and CDR2 YYNGEE. This CDR3 has 15 residues. The V end lost 3 bases, the J end lost 4 bases, and 16 bases lay between the germline ends. This CDR3 reads CASSGPHRAGETQYF. CDR3 DNA sequence: TGTGCCAGCAGCGGCCCACACAGGGCTGGAGAGACCCAGTACTTC.

The chain combines TRBV6-5 with TRBJ1-3; tentatively, D is TRBD1 (5 bases). V lost 2 bases and J lost 0, with 14 bases in between. This CDR3 has 17 residues. CDR1 and CDR2 (germline): MNHEY, SVGAGI. CDR3 in DNA: TGTGCCAGCAGTTACGACGTGCGGGGCCTCTCTGGAAACACCATATATTTT. Amino acid sequence: CASSYDVRGLSGNTIYF.

Many counts were recorded for this clonotype. The chain uses TRBV5-1 and TRBJ2-5; TRBD2 might be the D (6 bases). CDR3 length: 13 residues. With 4 bases removed from V and 5 bases from J, the gap between germline ends came to 12 bases. Germline-derived CDR1 and CDR2 are SGHRS and YFSETQ. The CDR3 bases are TGCGCCAGCAGCGGGGGAAGCGGGGAGACCCAGTACTTC. Its protein is CASSGGSGETQYF.

This clonotype came up a few times. The CDR3 DNA reads TGCGCCAGCAGCCAGCGACTAGCGGGGGCCATTGGCACAGATACGCAGTATTTT. Protein product: CASSQRLAGAIGTDTQYF. The V gene is TRBV4-1, the J gene TRBJ2-3; 12 bases line up with TRBD2. Germline assignment: CDR1 MGHRA and CDR2 YSYEKL. The CDR3 is made up of 18 amino acids. J lost 1 base, V lost 3 bases, and 8 bases had no gene match.

The V and J genes are TRBV5-5 and TRBJ1-1; D gene ambiguous. The CDR3 is made up of 17 amino acids. Between the trimmed V and J ends, which lost 3 bases and 1 base, there was a span of 19 bases. CDR1 is SGHKS and CDR2 is YYEKEE in the germline V gene (reference sequence). The CDR3 sequence: CASSSPDGRVKNTEAFF. DNA of the CDR3: TGTGCCAGCAGCTCCCCAGACGGAAGAGTGAAGAACACTGAAGCTTTCTTT.

The rearrangement links TRBV7-9 to TRBJ2-1; D remains ambiguous. The CDR3 has 11 amino acids. Germline CDR1 reads SEHNR; CDR2 reads FQNEAQ (reference sequence). V lost 6 bases, J lost 5 bases, and 5 bases lay in between. The CDR3 DNA follows: TGTGCCAGCAGAACGGACAATGAGCAGTTCTTC. Its translation is CASRTDNEQFF.